This T cell receptor beta chain was identified in a study of graft-versus-host responses after intestinal transplantation. As concerns this clone: The antigen is not known.

General observations from the study: GvH clones occurred in recipient marrow; some first appeared in ileum or blood.

CDR1 and CDR2 from the germline V gene are SEHNR and FQNEAQ (reference sequence). This CDR3 comprises 15 residues. Losses at the gene ends were 1 base for V and 14 bases for J; bases not matched to a gene: 16. Clones were sequenced by immunoSEQ multiplex PCR, and TCRdb holds only the in-frame ones, with some missing. In the table there are 25,000 to 35,000 clones, about 92% of which are singletons. The chain carries TRBV7-9 and TRBJ1-2, with 7 positions matching TRBD1. This clonotype was obtained from a human patient who received an intestinal transplant, so some T cells may come from the graft donor. Material: PBMCs, obtained around 63 days after intestinal transplant. CDR3 amino acids: CASSLGSTGETGTTF. The CDR3 DNA sequence: TGTGCCAGCAGCTTAGGTAGCACAGGGGAGACCGGGACGACCTTC.